The 10 T cell receptor beta chains reported below all come from one sample, sequenced in a study of T cells after yellow fever vaccination. MiXCR, applied by TCRdb to the 5' RACE reads, yields one record per CDR3 protein. This sample carries under 500,000 distinct CDR3 sequences, 15% to 20% of them seen once, and the ten largest clones take 18%. Source: PBMCs, taken before the yellow fever booster vaccination. The receptors shown here come from a young man who received the YFV17D yellow fever vaccine.

This clonotype was detected ten times or more. The gene calls are TRBV12-3 or TRBV12-4 and TRBJ1-1; 7 nucleotides line up with TRBD1. V lost 4 bases to trimming and J lost 5 bases; unmatched junction nucleotides: 10. CDR3 length: 15 amino acids. The CDR3 nucleotides are TGTGCCAGCAGTTCCCCAGGGGGGCAGTGGACTGAAGCTTTCTTT. Translating gives CASSSPGGQWTEAFF.

The chain uses TRBV6-5 and TRBJ2-7; D is uncertain. The length of the CDR3 is 14 residues. V was cut by 7 bases and J by 4 bases, with 17 bases left in between. The V gene's germline CDR1 is MNHEY and CDR2 SVGAGI. CDR3: CASTATRFPYEQYV. The CDR3 region has the DNA TGTGCCAGCACCGCAACGAGATTCCCGTACGAGCAGTACGTC.

This clonotype was counted only a few times. The chain uses TRBV7-2 and TRBJ2-2, with D unclear. V was pared by 1 base and J by 2 bases, with 5 bases between. Per germline, CDR1 SGHTA and CDR2 FQGNSA. CDR3 size: 14 residues. In DNA, the CDR3 is TGTGCCAGCAGCTTAGTTATAAACACCGGGGAGCTGTTTTTT. Residues: CASSLVINTGELFF.

This chain joins TRBV6-1 and TRBJ1-1; D perhaps matches TRBD1 (5 bases). The ends were cut back, 8 bases at V and 1 base at J, with 11 bases in the middle. Germline V CDR1 and CDR2: MNHNS, SASEGT. This CDR3 is 13 amino acids long. The CDR3 loop is CASSWDANTEAFF. Here the CDR3 DNA reads TGTGCCAGCTCCTGGGACGCGAACACTGAAGCTTTCTTT.

CDR3 nucleotides: TGTGCCAGCAGTGTCCAGCGGGGGGGCACAGATACGCAGTATTTT. Residues: CASSVQRGGTDTQYF. The rearrangement links TRBV6-4 to TRBJ2-3; 9 bases align to TRBD2. The CDR3 is 15 amino acids. CDR1 is MRHNA, CDR2 SNTAGT, per germline. V gave up 4 bases and J gave up 1 base; unmatched junction bases: 3.

A few counts support this clonotype. This rearrangement joins TRBV24-1 to TRBJ2-3; the match to TRBD1 covers 7 bases. Unmatched junction bases numbered 2, after V lost 0 bases and J lost 3 bases. CDR1 and CDR2 from the germline V gene are KGHDR and SFDVKD. This CDR3 is 15 amino acids long. DNA for the CDR3: TGTGCCACCAGTGATTTGGGCAGGGGGACAGATACGCAGTATTTT. It encodes CATSDLGRGTDTQYF.

In this sample, this clonotype turned up a few times. V is TRBV7-2 and J is TRBJ1-5, with TRBD1 as a possible D gene (5 bases). The CDR3 spans 15 residues. CDR1 is SGHTA, CDR2 FQGNSA, per germline. Trimming shortened V by 4 bases and J by 2 bases, and 12 bases separated the two germline ends. The CDR3 nucleotides are TGTGCCAGCAGCTGGGGGGAGGCGGGCAATCAGCCCCAGCATTTT. It translates to CASSWGEAGNQPQHF.

This rearrangement joins TRBV6-6 to TRBJ2-3, with no clear D. CDR3 size: 14 residues. The germline V gene has CDR1 MNHNY and CDR2 SVGAGI (reference sequence). V was shortened by 0 bases and J by 4 bases, with 8 bases between the two germline ends. The CDR3 sequence is CASSYSSYSDTQYF. CDR3 coding DNA: TGTGCCAGCAGTTACTCCTCATATTCAGATACGCAGTATTTT.

The sample holds a few counts of this clonotype. V is TRBV5-1 and J is TRBJ2-7; the D gene is possibly TRBD1 (6 bases). CDR1 and CDR2 (germline): SGHRS, YFSETQ. V was pared by 4 bases and J by 2 bases, with 13 bases between. The CDR3 spans 14 residues. This CDR3 is CASSPSTGPYEQYF. For the CDR3, the DNA is TGCGCCAGCAGCCCCTCGACAGGACCCTACGAGCAGTACTTC.

This clonotype was found a few times. J is TRBJ2-7 and V is TRBV12-3 or TRBV12-4; the match to TRBD1 covers 9 bases. The CDR3 totals 16 residues. V gave up 6 bases and J gave up 2 bases; unmatched junction bases: 11. The CDR3: CASSHTGTGTTYEQYF. Written as DNA, the CDR3 is TGTGCCAGCAGCCATACCGGGACAGGGACGACCTACGAGCAGTACTTC.